One sample yielded the 25 T cell receptor beta chains listed below, sequenced in a study of blood T cell repertoires in COVID-19. Sequenced by immunoSEQ multiplex PCR; TCRdb stores in-frame clones only, minus some. This sample has roughly 75,000 clones; 82% occur once, and the top ten carry more than 9.5%. Source material: peripheral blood. All receptors derive from a man aged 50 or older with acute or convalescent COVID-19.

V usage is TRBV11-2 and J usage is TRBJ2-3; TRBD2 agrees at 8 bases. Germline CDR1 SGHAT, CDR2 FQNNGV. Trimming cost V 5 bases and J 3 bases; bases outside gene matches: 4. The CDR3 spans 14 residues. The DNA for the CDR3 is TGTGCCAGCAGCCGGACTAGCCAAACAGATACGCAGTATTTT. Translated: CASSRTSQTDTQYF. The full variable domain, completed using reference TRBV11-2 and TRBJ2-3, is EAGVAQSPRYKIIEKRQSVAFWCNPISGHATLYWYQQILGQGPKLLIQFQNNGVVDDSQLPKDRFSAERLKGVDSTLKIQPAKLEDSAVYLCASSRTSQTDTQYFGPGTRLTVL.

V and J are TRBV20-1 and TRBJ1-3; D call uncertain. The CDR3 runs 15 residues. Germline-derived CDR1 and CDR2 are DFQATT and SNEGSKA (reference sequence). The V and J ends lost 3 bases and 2 bases respectively, with 14 bases between them. The chain's CDR3 is CSASGRDGAGNTIYF. CDR3 bases: TGCAGTGCTAGTGGTCGCGATGGTGCTGGAAACACCATATATTTT.

The chain joins TRBV24-1 to TRBJ2-1; D is perhaps TRBD2 (6 bases). Trimming took 0 bases from V and 1 from J, leaving 9 bases between them. There are 16 residues in the CDR3. Per germline, CDR1 KGHDR and CDR2 SFDVKD. Here the CDR3 DNA reads TGTGCCACCAGTGATTTGGTAGCGGATTCCTACAATGAGCAGTTCTTC. The encoded protein is CATSDLVADSYNEQFF.

V gene TRBV19 combines with J gene TRBJ1-5; D perhaps matches TRBD1 (5 bases). The V and J ends lost 5 bases and 2 bases respectively, with 16 bases between them. This CDR3 spans 16 amino acids. The V gene's germline CDR1 is LNHDA and CDR2 SQIVND (reference sequence). CDR3 nucleotides: TGTGCCAGTAGTTCACCCACCAGGGCAGGCAATCAGCCCCAGCATTTT. The encoded protein is CASSSPTRAGNQPQHF.

The sample holds one count of this clone. The CDR3 loop reads CASSSMTSGVGYEQYF. The CDR3 bases are TGTGCCAGCAGTTCAATGACTAGCGGAGTCGGCTACGAGCAGTACTTC. The chain uses TRBV7-9 and TRBJ2-7; 9 nucleotides line up with TRBD2. With 6 bases clipped from V and 3 bases from J, the junction kept 12 bases outside the gene matches. This CDR3 is built from 16 residues. CDR1 is SEHNR, CDR2 FQNEAQ, per germline (reference sequence).

The rearrangement joins TRBV12-3 or TRBV12-4 to TRBJ1-1, with D tentatively TRBD1 (5 bases). The CDR3 has 13 amino acids. Trimming removed 6 bases at V and 6 bases at J, with 14 bases between. CDR3 amino acids: CASSPRGGAEAFF. CDR3 sequence (DNA): TGTGCCAGCAGCCCAAGGGGAGGGGCTGAAGCTTTCTTT.

The V call is TRBV10-3, the J call TRBJ1-4; 9 bases line up with TRBD1. The CDR3 covers 18 residues. Germline trimming cut 3 bases from V and 1 base from J; bases unmatched to any gene: 9. Germline-derived CDR1 and CDR2 are ENHRY and SYGVKD. CDR3 sequence (DNA): TGTGCCATCAGTGACCCCGGGACAGGGTTTGTAACTAATGAAAAACTGTTTTTT. This sequence encodes CAISDPGTGFVTNEKLFF.

In DNA form, the CDR3 reads TGTGCCAGCAGTGAGTTACTAGCGGGAGGAGGGGATACGCAGTATTTT. The encoded protein is CASSELLAGGGDTQYF. This chain joins TRBV2 and TRBJ2-3, with 12 bases matching TRBD2. Germline V gene lookup returns CDR1 SNHLY and CDR2 FYNNEI. The CDR3 has 16 amino acids. The trim removed 3 bases at V and 6 bases at J, leaving 7 bases unmatched.

V is TRBV5-1 and J is TRBJ1-2, with TRBD1 as a possible D gene (5 bases). The germline V and J ends were trimmed by 5 bases and 2 bases, with 16 bases remaining between them. Germline lookup yields CDR1 SGHRS and CDR2 YFSETQ. The CDR3 sequence is 15 residues long. DNA of the CDR3: TGCGCCAGCAGAGAAGGGGAACTCCAAAACTATGGCTACACCTTC. Its translation: CASREGELQNYGYTF.

The J gene is TRBJ2-3, the V gene TRBV3-1 (or the pseudogene TRBV3-2), with 7 bases lining up with TRBD2. This CDR3 is built from 15 residues. Per germline, CDR1 LGHDT and CDR2 YNNKEL (reference sequence). V lost 4 bases, J lost 1 base, and 5 bases stayed unmatched. The CDR3 loop reads CASSRTSDGTDTQYF. The CDR3 nucleotides read TGTGCCAGCAGCCGAACTAGCGATGGCACAGATACGCAGTATTTT.

The V call is TRBV7-9, the J call TRBJ1-1; maybe TRBD1 (6 bases). From germline, CDR1 is SEHNR and CDR2 FQNEAQ (reference sequence). V was clipped by 5 bases and J by 13 bases, with 26 bases between them. The CDR3 runs 15 residues. CDR3 region: CASSPLGGGGHLVFF. CDR3 DNA: TGTGCCAGCAGCCCCTTAGGGGGAGGGGGGCACCTAGTTTTCTTT.

This clone was observed once. This rearrangement joins TRBV6-5 to TRBJ1-2; TRBD1 matches at 7 bases. The CDR3 covers 14 residues. In germline, CDR1 is MNHEY, CDR2 SVGAGI. Trimming cost V 2 bases and J 0 bases; bases outside gene matches: 0. The CDR3 is CASSYDRANYGYTF. The CDR3 bases are TGTGCCAGCAGTTACGACAGGGCTAACTATGGCTACACCTTC.

CDR3 bases: TGTGCCAGCAGCTTAGGACACACCGGGGCCAACGTCCTGACTTTC. Its protein is CASSLGHTGANVLTF. This chain uses TRBV7-3 with TRBJ2-6; D may be TRBD1 (5 bases). CDR1 and CDR2 (germline): SGHTA, FQGTGA. This CDR3 comprises 15 residues. The V end lost 2 bases, the J end lost 4 bases, and 9 bases lay between the germline ends. Full variable domain (missing parts from reference TRBV7-3 and TRBJ2-6): GAGVSQTPSNKVTEKGKYVELRCDPISGHTALYWYRQSLGQGPEFLIYFQGTGAADDSGLPNDRFFAVRPEGSVSTLKIQRTERGDSAVYLCASSLGHTGANVLTFGAGSRLTVL.

V and J are TRBV10-3 and TRBJ1-6; D may be TRBD1 (5 bases). The CDR3 is made up of 15 amino acids. Trimming pared 1 base from V and 9 bases from J, leaving 13 bases between. Germline CDR1 reads ENHRY; CDR2 reads SYGVKD. CDR3 residues: CAISEWGGQGSPLHF. CDR3 bases: TGTGCCATCAGTGAGTGGGGGGGTCAAGGTTCACCCCTCCACTTT.

The sample holds a few counts of this clone. The chain recombines TRBV4-3 with TRBJ1-4; D remains unclear. V gave up 3 bases and J gave up 8 bases, with 16 bases separating them. The CDR3 extends over 15 amino acids. Germline CDR1 and CDR2: LGHNA and YSLEER. CDR3 loop: CASSQGSGPGEKLFF. CDR3 DNA: TGCGCCAGCAGCCAGGGGAGTGGGCCCGGGGAAAAACTGTTTTTT.

The gene calls are TRBV6-1 and TRBJ2-7; D call uncertain. The length of the CDR3 is 14 residues. CDR1 and CDR2 from the germline V gene are MNHNS and SASEGT. V was clipped by 1 base and J by 3 bases, with 10 bases between them. The CDR3 reads CASSEGGSLYEQYF. Written as DNA, the CDR3 is TGTGCCAGCAGTGAAGGTGGCTCTCTCTACGAGCAGTACTTC.

On this clone itself: Other DNA sequences within the sample encode an identical CDR3. V and J are TRBV7-9 and TRBJ2-7; tentative D call: TRBD2 (6 bases). The CDR3 runs to 14 residues. V was clipped by 3 bases and J by 2 bases, with 11 bases between them. CDR1 and CDR2 from the germline V gene are SEHNR and FQNEAQ (reference sequence). CDR3 residues: CASSFGGAAYEQYF. CDR3 DNA: TGTGCCAGCAGCTTTGGAGGGGCAGCCTACGAGCAGTACTTC.

The J gene is TRBJ2-7, the V gene TRBV6-5; weak D call: TRBD2 (5 bases). Germline V CDR1 and CDR2: MNHEY, SVGAGI. The CDR3 runs 11 residues. Between the trimmed V and J ends, which lost 6 bases and 7 bases, there was a span of 10 bases. CDR3 protein: CASRTGYEQYF. Written as DNA, the CDR3 is TGTGCCAGCAGGACGGGGTATGAGCAGTACTTC.

The V and J genes are TRBV6-5 and TRBJ1-6; a possible D gene is TRBD1 (5 bases). V lost 0 bases to trimming and J lost 7 bases, with 10 bases between them. The CDR3 sequence is 15 residues long. The germline V gene encodes CDR1 MNHEY and CDR2 SVGAGI. The CDR3 reads CASSYSPGVNSPLHF. For the CDR3, the DNA is TGTGCCAGCAGTTACTCCCCGGGGGTGAATTCACCCCTCCACTTT.

V usage is TRBV6-5 and J usage is TRBJ2-5; 10 bases fit TRBD1. In germline, CDR1 is MNHEY, CDR2 SVGAGI. The V gene end was trimmed by 4 bases and the J gene end by 5 bases; junction bases not matched to a gene: 10. This CDR3 spans 16 amino acids. The CDR3 nucleotides are TGTGCCAGCAGTTCAAGGCGGGACAGGGGTTTCGAGACCCAGTACTTC. It specifies CASSSRRDRGFETQYF.

J is TRBJ2-7 and V is TRBV3-1 (or the pseudogene TRBV3-2); D is unclear. Germline CDR1 LGHDT, CDR2 YNNKEL (reference sequence). This CDR3 is built from 15 residues. Trimming stripped 1 base from V and 0 bases from J, with 10 bases between. The CDR3, as DNA: TGTGCCAGCAGCCAAGCGCCCGGTGCCTCCTACGAGCAGTACTTC. Amino acids: CASSQAPGASYEQYF.

The chain couples TRBV5-8 to TRBJ2-3, with D tentatively TRBD1 (6 bases). Trimming removed 10 bases at V and 1 base at J, with 19 bases between. The CDR3 extends over 15 amino acids. Germline-derived CDR1 and CDR2 are SGHTS and YDEGEE. Here the CDR3 DNA reads TGTGCCTCCAAGTGGAACCGACAGGGCACAGATACGCAGTATTTT. It is translated as CASKWNRQGTDTQYF.

The chain uses TRBV19 and TRBJ2-2; 8 nucleotides match TRBD2. V lost 5 bases to trimming and J lost 6 bases; unmatched junction nucleotides: 5. CDR1 and CDR2 from the germline V gene are LNHDA and SQIVND (reference sequence). The CDR3 loop spans 14 amino acids. CDR3 residues: CASSPRGGPGELFF. The CDR3 bases are TGTGCCAGTAGTCCTCGGGGGGGCCCCGGGGAGCTGTTTTTT.

CDR3 sequence reads: CASSPLGQGGQETQYF. In DNA, the CDR3 is TGTGCCAGCAGCCCTCTGGGACAGGGGGGGCAGGAGACCCAGTACTTC. J is TRBJ2-5 and V is TRBV7-3, with 11 bases fitting TRBD1. The V gene's germline CDR1 is SGHTA and CDR2 FQGTGA. V shed 5 bases and J 5 bases; nucleotides not matched to a gene: 10. The CDR3 consists of 16 residues.

The V and J genes are TRBV28 and TRBJ1-6, with a weak D call TRBD1 (5 bases). The CDR3 sequence is 15 residues long. Trimming removed 8 bases at V and 9 bases at J, with 20 bases between. Germline V gives CDR1 MDHEN, CDR2 SYDVKM. CDR3 sequence reads: CASGSWTQGTSPLHF. For the CDR3, the DNA is TGTGCCAGCGGGTCTTGGACCCAGGGAACTTCACCCCTCCACTTT.